This TCR beta chain was observed in a study of beta chain features in type 1 diabetes. Isolated RNA was reverse transcribed in full, so expressed TCRB transcripts were sequenced. Profiled with immunoSEQ multiplex PCR; TCRdb holds only in-frame clones, not every one. The sample consists of around 260,000 clones, roughly 21% of them appearing once. V gave up 1 base and J gave up 1 base, with 5 bases separating them. This CDR3 is 14 amino acids long. Germline V gene sequence: CDR1 SGHNT, CDR2 YYREEE (reference sequence). Study observations and caveats: Researchers report that Type 1 diabetes patients had moderately but significantly shorter TCRB CDR3s across all four CD4+ subsets.

This clone occurred a few times. Its antigen is not identified. The TCR originated in a woman aged 40-49 years with type 1 diabetes. The sequenced sample consisted of naive CD4+ T cells from blood. This chain links TRBV5-4 with TRBJ2-2; possible D gene TRBD1, 5 bases. CDR3 region: CASSLQGNTGELFF. In DNA form, the CDR3 reads TGTGCCAGCAGCTTGCAGGGGAACACCGGGGAGCTGTTTTTT.